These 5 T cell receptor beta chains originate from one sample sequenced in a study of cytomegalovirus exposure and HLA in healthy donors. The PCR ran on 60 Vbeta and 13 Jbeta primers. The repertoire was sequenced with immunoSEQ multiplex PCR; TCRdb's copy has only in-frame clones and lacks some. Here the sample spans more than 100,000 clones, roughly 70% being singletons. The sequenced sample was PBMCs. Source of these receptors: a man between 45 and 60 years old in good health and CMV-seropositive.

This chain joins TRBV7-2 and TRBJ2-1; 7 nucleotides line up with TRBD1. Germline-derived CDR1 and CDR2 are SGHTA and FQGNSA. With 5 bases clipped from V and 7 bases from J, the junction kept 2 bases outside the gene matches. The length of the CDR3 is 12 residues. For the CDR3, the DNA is TGTGCCAGCAGCCCGACAGGGAATGAGCAGTTCTTC. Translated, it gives CASSPTGNEQFF.

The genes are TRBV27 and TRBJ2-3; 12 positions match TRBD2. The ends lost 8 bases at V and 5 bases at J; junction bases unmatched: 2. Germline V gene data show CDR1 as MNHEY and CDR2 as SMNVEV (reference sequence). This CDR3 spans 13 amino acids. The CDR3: CASGGLAGDTQYF. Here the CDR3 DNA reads TGTGCCAGCGGGGGACTAGCGGGAGATACGCAGTATTTT.

CDR3 amino acids: CASSIGGGGNQPQHF. The CDR3 nucleotides are TGTGCCAGTAGTATAGGTGGGGGGGGTAATCAGCCCCAGCATTTT. The V call is TRBV19, the J call TRBJ1-5; TRBD1 is a possible D gene (5 bases). The CDR3 is 15 residues long. Germline CDR1 reads LNHDA; CDR2 reads SQIVND (reference sequence). Trimming stripped 1 base from V and 4 bases from J, with 11 bases between.

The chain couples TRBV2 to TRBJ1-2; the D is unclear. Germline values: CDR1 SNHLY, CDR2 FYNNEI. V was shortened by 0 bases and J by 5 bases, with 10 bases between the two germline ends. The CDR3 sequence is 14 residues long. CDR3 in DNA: TGTGCCAGCAGTGAAGCGCTTGTCGGGTATGGCTACACCTTC. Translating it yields CASSEALVGYGYTF.

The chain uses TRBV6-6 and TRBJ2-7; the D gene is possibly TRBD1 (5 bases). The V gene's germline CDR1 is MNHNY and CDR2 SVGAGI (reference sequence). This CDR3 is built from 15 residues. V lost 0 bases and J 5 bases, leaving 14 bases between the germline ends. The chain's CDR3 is CASSYSTQVRHEQYF. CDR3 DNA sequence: TGTGCCAGCAGTTACTCGACACAGGTTAGGCACGAGCAGTACTTC.